This TCR beta chain was captured by sequencing in a study of blood T cell repertoires in COVID-19. Study background: PBMCs, B-cell-depleted T cells, or T cells were the source of the cDNA or gDNA that made up the material.

As originally analysed: Reference gene primer amplification in the assay estimated nucleated cell counts. Produced via immunoSEQ multiplex PCR; TCRdb's table is partial and in-frame only. The DNA was the basis for D and trimming; V, J and clone size are from that table. The sample carries 300,000 to 350,000 clones, roughly nine tenths recorded once. Trimming took 7 bases from V and 4 from J; bases not matched to a gene: 12. This CDR3 is built from 14 residues. Germline V gene data show CDR1 as SQVTM and CDR2 as ANQGSEA. All enrollees were about 18 to 95 years old and from about 25 US areas. Two negative PCRs, clearance, or symptom resolution had been documented for recovered Cohort 3 donors.

This sequence was found in a woman in her 30s who had recovered from COVID-19. Sample: PBMCs or T cells enriched from blood (not recorded which). The V and J genes are TRBV29-1 and TRBJ1-1, with 7 bases identical to TRBD1. The CDR3 here is CSAFRQGSVTEAFF. The DNA for the CDR3 is TGCAGCGCTTTCAGACAGGGATCGGTCACTGAAGCTTTCTTT.